This TCR beta chain was obtained from a study of CD8+ T cells in alopecia areata (dated by TCRdb to the late 2010s). The study in broad terms: Treated patients were enrolled in an open-label pilot trial of oral tofacitinib, 5 to 10 mg twice daily, for moderate-to-severe alopecia areata. Tofacitinib-treated patients had biopsies at baseline and at 4 and 24 weeks of treatment, with a later scalp biopsy in several patients. RNA came from the PAXgene miRNA kit for fixed scalp, the miRNeasy kit for PBMCs, and the RNeasy kit for mouse skin. Human TCRbeta sequencing covered scalp tissue and sorted CD4+ and CD8+ peripheral blood T cells from patchy and totalis/universalis alopecia areata patients and healthy controls. immunoSEQ multiplex PCR using 35 Vbeta forward primers and 13 Jbeta reverse primers was used to amplify TCRbeta CDR3 regions. High-throughput TCRbeta sequencing was used to examine T cell clonal expansion in alopecia areata in both the C3H/HeJ mouse model and human patients. Patients stayed on tofacitinib for 6 to 18 months and then had 6 months of follow-up off drug so that delayed response and recurrence could be assessed. Scalp clonality was compared among normal scalp (n=4), patchy alopecia areata scalp (n=8), and alopecia totalis/universalis scalp (n=8). Overall results and qualifications from the work: Compared with normal scalp, lesional scalp had higher clonality and more expanded CD8+ clones, particularly in alopecia totalis/universalis, a pattern that suggests antigenic drive. Unlike mouse skin, where gammadelta T cells dominate, normal human skin contains resident alphabeta T cells that get sequenced too, which complicates analysis of the scalp TCR repertoire. Shared TCR sequences between patients were less evident than in mice, which may be partly attributable to HLA diversity in the patient population.

The library was produced with the immunoSEQ multiplex PCR assay. For TCR sequencing, RNA was extracted from every sample and reverse transcribed into cDNA to serve as template. First-strand cDNA was synthesized with SuperScript III using a 2:1 mix of oligo-dT and random hexamers. A synthetic immune receptor repertoire was used to assess amplification bias, and residual bias was removed computationally. In the authors' own workflow: After raw reads were preprocessed to remove errors, the CDR3 was defined following IMGT conventions as running from the conserved cysteine to phenylalanine. Clonality was computed as 1 minus the Shannon entropy, with the entropy normalized by log2 of the number of productive unique TCRs. Scalp TCRbeta sequences were cross-referenced with sorted blood CD4 and CD8 repertoires so that the CD4 or CD8 identity of scalp clones could be inferred. In its TCRdb copy, this immuneACCESS table keeps in-frame sequences only and misses some clones. Where compared with another copy, unresolved V genes explain less than half of these, and the others have no known cause. The V and J calls and clone size come from that table; D and trimming were worked out from the DNA. This sample comprises just over 150,000 clones, 45% to 60% of them detected only once. Approximately 19% of the sample goes to the ten largest clones.

The CDR3 goes from the cysteine to the phenylalanine over 15 residues. Only the CDR3 region is kept as DNA, spanning 45 bases read in frame from base 1. The germline V gene (reference sequence) supplies CDR1 SEHNR and CDR2 FQNEAQ. V drops 4 bases and J drops 2 bases, leaving 13 bases in between. Remarks on this clone: Its recognized antigen is unknown. Base quality data are lacking; no much larger clone is found one base away.

The time point label on this specimen signifies: baseline before oral tofacitinib. From alopecia areata patients, peripheral blood was collected along with lesional scalp punch biopsies. PBMCs were isolated by density centrifugation and stained for CD3, CD4 and CD8, after which CD4+ and CD8+ T cells were sorted on a FACSAria. The sequencing here drew on CD8+ T cells sorted from blood, taken at week 0. This clonotype originated in a human donor with alopecia areata. The receptor chain draws on TRBV7-9 and TRBJ2-3, and perhaps TRBD2 as D gene, on 6 matching bases. The DNA sequence is as follows: TGTGCCAGCAGCTCCCCTCGCGGGGACACAGATACGCAGTATTTT. The encoded protein is CASSSPRGDTDTQYF.